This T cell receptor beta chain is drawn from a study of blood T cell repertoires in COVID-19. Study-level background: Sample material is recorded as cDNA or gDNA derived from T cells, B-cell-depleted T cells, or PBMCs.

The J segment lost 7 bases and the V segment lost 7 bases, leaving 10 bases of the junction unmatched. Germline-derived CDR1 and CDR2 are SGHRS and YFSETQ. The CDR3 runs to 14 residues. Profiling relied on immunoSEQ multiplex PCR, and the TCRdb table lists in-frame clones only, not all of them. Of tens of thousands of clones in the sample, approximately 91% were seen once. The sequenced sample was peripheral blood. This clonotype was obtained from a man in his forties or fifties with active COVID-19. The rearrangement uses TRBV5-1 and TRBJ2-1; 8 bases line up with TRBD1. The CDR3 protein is CASGSGTGRNEQFF. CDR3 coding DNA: TGCGCCAGCGGGTCCGGGACAGGTCGAAATGAGCAGTTCTTC. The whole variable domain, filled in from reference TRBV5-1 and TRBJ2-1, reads KAGVTQTPRYLIKTRGQQVTLSCSPISGHRSVSWYQQTPGQGLQFLFEYFSETQRNKGNFPGRFSGRQFSNSRSEMNVSTLELGDSALYLCASGSGTGRNEQFFGPGTRLTVL.